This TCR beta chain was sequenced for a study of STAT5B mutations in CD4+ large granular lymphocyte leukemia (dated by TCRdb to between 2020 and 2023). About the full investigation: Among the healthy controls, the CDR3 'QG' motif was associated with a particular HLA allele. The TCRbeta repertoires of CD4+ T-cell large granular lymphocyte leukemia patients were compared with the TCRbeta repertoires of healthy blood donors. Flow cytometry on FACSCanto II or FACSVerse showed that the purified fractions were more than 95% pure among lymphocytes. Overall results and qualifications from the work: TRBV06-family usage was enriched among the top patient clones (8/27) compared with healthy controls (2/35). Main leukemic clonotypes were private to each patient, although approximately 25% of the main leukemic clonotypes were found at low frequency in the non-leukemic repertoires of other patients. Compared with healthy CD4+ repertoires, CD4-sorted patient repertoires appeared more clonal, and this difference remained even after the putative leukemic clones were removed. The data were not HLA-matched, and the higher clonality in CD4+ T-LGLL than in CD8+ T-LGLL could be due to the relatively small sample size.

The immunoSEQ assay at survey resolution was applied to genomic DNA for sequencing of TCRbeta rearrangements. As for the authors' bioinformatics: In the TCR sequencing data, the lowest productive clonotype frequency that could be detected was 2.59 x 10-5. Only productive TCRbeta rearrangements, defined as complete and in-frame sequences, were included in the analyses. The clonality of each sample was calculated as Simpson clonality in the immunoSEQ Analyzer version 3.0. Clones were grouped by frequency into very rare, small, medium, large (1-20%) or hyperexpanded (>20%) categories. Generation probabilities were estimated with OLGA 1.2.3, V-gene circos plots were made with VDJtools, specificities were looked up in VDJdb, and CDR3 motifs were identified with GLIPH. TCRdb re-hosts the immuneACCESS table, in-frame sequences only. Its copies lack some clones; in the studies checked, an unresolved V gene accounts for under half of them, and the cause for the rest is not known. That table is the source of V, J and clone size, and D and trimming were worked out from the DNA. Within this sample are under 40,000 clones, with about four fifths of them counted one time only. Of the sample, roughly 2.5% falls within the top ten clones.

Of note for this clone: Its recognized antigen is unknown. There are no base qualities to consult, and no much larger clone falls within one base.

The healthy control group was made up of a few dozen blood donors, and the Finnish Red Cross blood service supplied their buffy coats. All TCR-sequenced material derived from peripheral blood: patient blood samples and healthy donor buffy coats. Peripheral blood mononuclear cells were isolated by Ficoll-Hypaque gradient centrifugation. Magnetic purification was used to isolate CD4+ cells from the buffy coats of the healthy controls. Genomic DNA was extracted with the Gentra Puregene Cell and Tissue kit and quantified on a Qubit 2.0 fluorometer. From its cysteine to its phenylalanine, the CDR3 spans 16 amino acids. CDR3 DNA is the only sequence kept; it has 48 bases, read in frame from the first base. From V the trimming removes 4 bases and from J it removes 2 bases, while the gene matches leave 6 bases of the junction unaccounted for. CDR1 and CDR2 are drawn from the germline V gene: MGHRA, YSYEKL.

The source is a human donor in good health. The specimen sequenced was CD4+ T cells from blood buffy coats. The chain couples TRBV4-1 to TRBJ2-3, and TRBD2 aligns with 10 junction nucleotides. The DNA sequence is TGCGCCAGCAGCCTCCTAGGACTAGCGGCCACAGATACGCAGTATTTT. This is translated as CASSLLGLAATDTQYF.